This record looks at one T cell receptor beta chain sequence and its context. Original data processing: Amplification of reference gene primers provided the estimated nucleated cell counts. This table comes from immunoSEQ multiplex PCR, and its TCRdb copy is limited to in-frame clones, with some not included. D and trimming come from the DNA, and the V and J calls and clone size come from that table. The profile shows approximately 240,000 clones, 65% to 85% of them singletons. The data belong to a study of blood T cell repertoires in COVID-19. Study overall: Donors in the United States, Italy and Spain gave samples during acute or convalescent COVID-19.

Followed over time, Seattle patients had been enrolled while infection was active. The CDR3 contains 11 residues. V lost 7 bases and J 6 bases, leaving 8 bases between the germline ends. Germline CDR1 reads LNHDA; CDR2 reads SQIVND (reference sequence). Sequencing input: peripheral blood. This TCR was recovered from a woman in her 30s with COVID-19, enrolled during active disease. J is TRBJ2-3 and V is TRBV19, with D uncertain. CDR3 region: CASIIGDTQYF. The DNA of the CDR3 is TGTGCCAGTATTATCGGGGATACGCAGTATTTT. The full variable domain, its missing parts supplied by reference TRBV19 and TRBJ2-3, is DGGITQSPKYLFRKEGQNVTLSCEQNLNHDAMYWYRQDPGQGLRLIYYSQIVNDFQKGDIAEGYSVSREKKESFPLTVTSAQKNPTAFYLCASIIGDTQYFGPGTRLTVL.